What follows are 27 T cell receptor beta chains derived from one specimen sequenced in a study of CD8+CD57+ T cells in acquired aplastic anemia. Genomic DNA templated the TCR beta VDJ and CDR3 profiling. Via MiXCR, TCRdb re-called the reads, giving one row per CDR3 protein. Among around 150,000 distinct CDR3 sequences listed, about 50% were seen once. Patients who underwent sequencing had shown CD8+CD57+ cell expansion by flow cytometry. Input material: sorted CD4+, CD8+, or CD8+CD57+ T cells (not recorded which) from PBMCs. Receptors were obtained from a human donor with aplastic anemia.

This chain connects TRBV25-1 to TRBJ2-2; 8 nucleotides line up with TRBD1. Germline CDR1 and CDR2: MGHDK and SYGVNS. Losses at the gene ends were 3 bases for V and 7 bases for J; bases not matched to a gene: 10. The CDR3 covers 16 residues. The CDR3: CASSDFRQGYDGELFF. The CDR3 DNA reads TGTGCCAGCAGTGATTTCCGACAGGGGTACGACGGGGAGCTGTTTTTT. The complete variable domain, with remaining parts taken from reference TRBV25-1 and TRBJ2-2, reads EADIYQTPRYLVIGTGKKITLECSQTMGHDKMYWYQQDPGMELHLIHYSYGVNSTEKGDLSSESTVSRIRTEHFPLTLESARPSHTSQYLCASSDFRQGYDGELFFGEGSRLTVL.

This clonotype was detected a few times. The chain employs TRBV30 and TRBJ2-1; no firm D call. This CDR3 comprises 14 residues. The V and J ends lost 0 bases and 4 bases respectively, with 10 bases between them. CDR1 is GTSNPN and CDR2 is SVGIG in the germline V gene (reference sequence). The CDR3 region is CAWSVFRNYNEQFF. CDR3 DNA sequence: TGTGCCTGGAGTGTATTCAGGAATTACAATGAGCAGTTCTTC.

This clonotype occurred a few times. V is TRBV30 and J is TRBJ2-1; no definite D call. The CDR3 sequence is 13 residues long. The V gene's germline CDR1 is GTSNPN and CDR2 SVGIG (reference sequence). V dropped 0 bases and J dropped 3 bases, with 6 bases sitting between them. Here the CDR3 reads CAWSVTFYNEQFF. The CDR3 bases are TGTGCCTGGAGTGTGACTTTCTACAATGAGCAGTTCTTC.

This chain joins TRBV2 and TRBJ2-2; possible D gene TRBD1, 6 bases. This CDR3 is built from 12 residues. CDR1 is SNHLY and CDR2 is FYNNEI in the germline V gene. V gave up 8 bases and J gave up 4 bases, with 8 bases separating them. Here the CDR3 DNA reads TGTGCCAGCTTCAGGGGCACCGGGGAGCTGTTTTTT. Translation gives CASFRGTGELFF.

This clonotype was recorded many times. The rearrangement links TRBV11-2 to TRBJ2-7; D is ambiguous. The V end was cut by 3 bases, the J end by 0 bases, with 15 bases between. This CDR3 is 16 amino acids long. Germline assignment: CDR1 SGHAT and CDR2 FQNNGV. The CDR3 here is CASSLVKDLLSYEQYF. The CDR3 DNA is TGTGCCAGCAGCTTGGTCAAAGACCTCCTCTCCTACGAGCAGTACTTC.

This clonotype was found a few times. This chain connects TRBV2 to TRBJ2-5, with D perhaps matching TRBD1 (6 bases). The CDR3 covers 16 residues. Germline values: CDR1 SNHLY, CDR2 FYNNEI. The V end was cut by 4 bases, the J end by 4 bases, with 19 bases between. In nucleotides, the CDR3 is TGTGCCAGCAGTGTGGGGGACACCCCGTCGGGAGAGACCCAGTACTTC. Translated, it gives CASSVGDTPSGETQYF.

This clonotype was seen at least ten times. In DNA form, the CDR3 reads TGTGCCAGGAGGCCGCAGCCCCCGGCGCAGTATTTT. Protein product: CARRPQPPAQYF. This chain uses TRBV2 with TRBJ2-3, with D uncertain. Deletions cut 9 bases from V and 10 bases from J, with 17 bases between. The CDR3 spans 12 residues. In germline, CDR1 is SNHLY, CDR2 FYNNEI.

This clonotype was recorded at least ten times. The chain links TRBV29-1 to TRBJ1-2; tentative D call: TRBD1 (5 bases). The CDR3 length is 16 residues. Germline assignment: CDR1 SQVTM and CDR2 ANQGSEA. Trimming cost V 3 bases and J 1 base, with 18 bases left between them. CDR3 DNA sequence: TGCAGCGTTGAGGACACCCTATCGAGGGATAACTATGGCTACACCTTC. Its translation: CSVEDTLSRDNYGYTF.

The chain couples TRBV29-1 to TRBJ1-2; TRBD1 aligns across 7 bases. V lost 8 bases and J lost 0; bases outside the gene matches: 12. The CDR3 loop spans 15 amino acids. The germline gives CDR1 SQVTM, CDR2 ANQGSEA. This chain's CDR3 is CSPRGGGAANYGYTF. In nucleotides, the CDR3 is TGCAGCCCGAGAGGAGGGGGCGCAGCTAACTATGGCTACACCTTC. The complete variable domain, with remaining parts taken from reference TRBV29-1 and TRBJ1-2, reads SAVISQKPSRDICQRGTSLTIQCQVDSQVTMMFWYRQQPGQSLTLIATANQGSEATYESGFVIDKFPISRPNLTFSTLTVSNMSPEDSSIYLCSPRGGGAANYGYTFGSGTRLTVV.

This clonotype was detected only a few times. The V gene is TRBV20-1, the J gene TRBJ2-1; D unresolved. Germline CDR1 reads DFQATT; CDR2 reads SNEGSKA (reference sequence). V was pared by 1 base and J by 7 bases, with 8 bases between. The CDR3 covers 12 residues. The CDR3 loop is CSARVQENEQFF. CDR3 coding DNA: TGCAGTGCTAGAGTTCAGGAAAATGAGCAGTTCTTC.

The rearrangement links TRBV24-1 to TRBJ2-1; 11 nucleotides line up with TRBD2. V lost 5 bases, J lost 3 bases, and 5 bases stayed unmatched. Germline V CDR1 and CDR2: KGHDR, SFDVKD. The CDR3 totals 16 residues. The CDR3 protein is CATSAGLAGLYNEQFF. Here the CDR3 DNA reads TGTGCCACCAGTGCCGGACTAGCGGGCCTCTACAATGAGCAGTTCTTC.

This clonotype was seen only a few times. J is TRBJ1-5 and V is TRBV28; the match to TRBD1 covers 9 bases. CDR3 size: 15 residues. V was clipped by 3 bases and J by 4 bases; unmatched bases: 4. The germline V gene has CDR1 MDHEN and CDR2 SYDVKM. The CDR3 is CASSLLGTGNQPQHF. The CDR3 coding sequence is TGTGCCAGCAGTTTGTTAGGGACAGGGAATCAGCCCCAGCATTTT.

The rearrangement joins TRBV28 to TRBJ2-7, with 8 bases identical to TRBD1. The germline gives CDR1 MDHEN, CDR2 SYDVKM. The V and J ends lost 7 bases and 3 bases, in that order; junction bases with no gene match: 5. The CDR3 length is 13 residues. The CDR3 reads CASTPGQVYEQYF. As DNA, the CDR3 is TGTGCCAGCACTCCGGGACAGGTCTACGAGCAGTACTTC.

The chain combines TRBV7-2 with TRBJ1-2, with 9 bases matching TRBD1. The V and J ends lost 4 bases and 2 bases, in that order; junction bases with no gene match: 2. CDR3 length: 14 residues. The germline CDR1 and CDR2 sequences are SGHTA and FQGNSA. The CDR3 bases are TGTGCCAGCAGCTCACAGGGGGCGAACTATGGCTACACCTTC. It yields the protein CASSSQGANYGYTF.

V is TRBV5-6 and J is TRBJ1-5; D gene unclear. Looked up from germline, CDR1 is SGHDT and CDR2 is YYEEEE. The V and J ends lost 3 bases and 7 bases respectively, with 11 bases between them. This CDR3 region has 13 residues. The CDR3 loop is CASSSDLGQPQHF. DNA for the CDR3: TGTGCCAGCAGCTCTGACCTGGGGCAGCCCCAGCATTTT. Based on the CDR3 plus reference TRBV5-6 and TRBJ1-5, the full variable domain is DAGVTQSPTHLIKTRGQQVTLRCSPKSGHDTVSWYQQALGQGPQFIFQYYEEEERQRGNFPDRFSGHQFPNYSSELNVNALLLGDSALYLCASSSDLGQPQHFGDGTRLSIL.

The genes are TRBV19 and TRBJ2-1; TRBD1 matches at 10 bases. CDR1 and CDR2 from the germline V gene are LNHDA and SQIVND (reference sequence). The CDR3 has 13 residues. With 7 bases clipped from V and 9 bases from J, the junction kept 6 bases outside the gene matches. The CDR3 protein is CASTQTGGIEQFF. As DNA, the CDR3 is TGTGCCAGTACGCAGACAGGGGGCATTGAGCAGTTCTTC.

The gene calls are TRBV25-1 and TRBJ2-6; the D gene is possibly TRBD1 (6 bases). There are 19 residues in the CDR3. V lost 5 bases and J lost 0, with 20 bases in between. The germline gives CDR1 MGHDK, CDR2 SYGVNS. CDR3 region: CASSPSTGRQVSGANVLTF. CDR3 nucleotides: TGTGCCAGCAGTCCCTCGACCGGCCGACAGGTCTCTGGGGCCAACGTCCTGACTTTC.

V gene TRBV19 combines with J gene TRBJ2-7; maybe TRBD2 (5 bases). Germline CDR1 is LNHDA and CDR2 is SQIVND (reference sequence). V was clipped by 2 bases and J by 5 bases, with 10 bases between them. This CDR3 comprises 13 residues. The CDR3 spells CASSIRGLHEQYF. CDR3 sequence (DNA): TGTGCCAGTAGTATACGGGGTCTCCACGAGCAGTACTTC.

This clonotype appeared a few times. The chain carries TRBV2 and TRBJ1-6; TRBD1 might be the D (5 bases). This CDR3 has 15 residues. Per germline, CDR1 SNHLY and CDR2 FYNNEI. Trimming removed 3 bases at V and 5 bases at J, with 11 bases between. The CDR3 here is CASSDGRVNNSPLHF. DNA of the CDR3: TGTGCCAGCAGTGATGGCAGGGTGAATAATTCACCCCTCCACTTT.

With regard to this clonotype: Just one base apart from a much larger clone, this may be a read error. The chain couples TRBV5-6 to TRBJ2-2; a possible D gene is TRBD1 (6 bases). The CDR3 is 12 residues long. Per germline, CDR1 SGHDT and CDR2 YYEEEE. V lost 10 bases and J lost 6, with 13 bases in between. CDR3 loop: CARGQYAGELFF. CDR3 DNA sequence: TGTGCCCGAGGACAGTACGCCGGGGAGCTGTTTTTT. Looking up the rest from reference TRBV5-6 and TRBJ2-2 gives the full variable domain: DAGVTQSPTHLIKTRGQQVTLRCSPKSGHDTVSWYQQALGQGPQFIFQYYEEEERQRGNFPDRFSGHQFPNYSSELNVNALLLGDSALYLCARGQYAGELFFGEGSRLTVL.

The sample holds many counts of this clonotype. The chain has TRBV4-3 and TRBJ2-7, with TRBD2 identical over 7 bases. V lost 0 bases and J lost 0; bases outside the gene matches: 11. The CDR3 has 18 residues. Germline V gives CDR1 LGHNA, CDR2 YSLEER. DNA of the CDR3: TGCGCCAGCAGCCAAGATCGGGGTAGCGGGTCGAGCTCCTACGAGCAGTACTTC. Encoded protein: CASSQDRGSGSSSYEQYF.

This rearrangement joins TRBV20-1 to TRBJ2-7; 7 positions agree with TRBD2. The CDR3 has 14 residues. V gave up 0 bases and J gave up 3 bases; unmatched junction bases: 5. Germline V gene sequence: CDR1 DFQATT, CDR2 SNEGSKA (reference sequence). This CDR3 reads CSARDLGRNYEQYF. The CDR3 nucleotides read TGCAGTGCTAGAGATCTCGGGAGGAACTACGAGCAGTACTTC.

This clonotype was found many times. The V and J genes are TRBV15 and TRBJ2-7, with a weak D call TRBD1 (6 bases). The CDR3 is made up of 15 amino acids. Looked up from germline, CDR1 is LNHNV and CDR2 is YYDKDF (reference sequence). V lost 3 bases and J lost 1, with 13 bases in between. The CDR3 here is CATSSGQGISYEQYF. CDR3 bases: TGTGCCACCAGCAGTGGGCAGGGGATATCCTACGAGCAGTACTTC.

This chain links TRBV4-1 with TRBJ2-7; 7 nucleotides align to TRBD1. CDR1 and CDR2 from the germline V gene are MGHRA and YSYEKL. With V trimmed by 1 base and J by 2 bases, 5 bases remained unmatched. CDR3 size: 15 residues. DNA for the CDR3: TGCGCCAGCAGCCAAGGACAGGGTAAAACCTACGAGCAGTACTTC. Translated: CASSQGQGKTYEQYF.

This clonotype has ten or more counts. This rearrangement joins TRBV2 to TRBJ2-2; perhaps TRBD1 as D (6 bases). V was shortened by 7 bases and J by 0 bases, with 15 bases between the two germline ends. Per the germline V gene, CDR1 is SNHLY and CDR2 is FYNNEI. The CDR3 sequence is 16 residues long. CDR3 nucleotides: TGTGCCAGCACGAGTCGCAGGGGCGCGAACACCGGGGAGCTGTTTTTT. This encodes CASTSRRGANTGELFF.

This clonotype was recorded at least ten times. The chain employs TRBV5-1 and TRBJ1-1; 7 bases are shared with TRBD1. The germline gives CDR1 SGHRS, CDR2 YFSETQ. V lost 0 bases and J lost 7; bases outside the gene matches: 12. The CDR3 has 16 residues. In DNA form, the CDR3 reads TGCGCCAGCAGCTTGGGCTTGTCAGGGGGAGGCAATGAAGCTTTCTTT. As protein: CASSLGLSGGGNEAFF.

This sequence joins TRBV5-6 and TRBJ2-7; the match to TRBD1 covers 8 bases. V shed 4 bases, J shed 2 bases, and the junction held 2 bases outside the gene matches. Germline CDR1 SGHDT, CDR2 YYEEEE. This CDR3 is built from 13 residues. CDR3: CASSPDRAYEQYF. The CDR3 DNA reads as TGTGCCAGCAGCCCGGACAGGGCCTACGAGCAGTACTTC.